This TCR beta chain was observed in a study of CD8+ T cells in alopecia areata. Worth noting for this clone: Its matching antigen is unknown.

Findings and limits, study-wide: Since there was just one nonresponder, nobody can yet say how baseline CD8+ expansion ties to response.

Treatment here: oral pan-JAK inhibitor, 5-10 mg twice daily. There are 14 residues in the CDR3. After removal of 4 bases from V and 4 bases from J, the junction contained 3 bases not matched to a gene. CDR1 is MNHEY, CDR2 SMNVEV, per germline (reference sequence). RNA was isolated and reverse transcribed to cDNA, the sequencing template. Clones were read by immunoSEQ multiplex PCR, and TCRdb kept only the in-frame ones, dropping some. The table shows over 150,000 clones, with 40% to 65% occurring only once. This TCR was sampled from a human donor with alopecia areata. The sample consisted of CD8+ T cells sorted from blood, taken at week 24, from a patient treated with tofacitinib. The V and J genes are TRBV27 and TRBJ2-4, with TRBD1 identical over 8 bases. This CDR3 is CASSSTGVKNIQYF. In DNA form, the CDR3 reads TGTGCCAGCAGTTCGACAGGGGTAAAAAACATTCAGTACTTC.